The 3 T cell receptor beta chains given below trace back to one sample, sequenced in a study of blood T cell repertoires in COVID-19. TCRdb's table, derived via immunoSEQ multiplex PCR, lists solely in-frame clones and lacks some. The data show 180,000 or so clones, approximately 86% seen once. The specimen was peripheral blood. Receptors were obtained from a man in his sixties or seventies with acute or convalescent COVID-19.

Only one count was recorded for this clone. The CDR3 here is CASSLGAGEQFF. The DNA of the CDR3 is TGTGCCAGCAGTTTAGGGGCAGGGGAGCAGTTCTTC. The V gene is TRBV12-3 or TRBV12-4, the J gene TRBJ2-1, with D perhaps matching TRBD1 (5 bases). V gave up 1 base and J gave up 10 bases, with 8 bases separating them. The CDR3 is 12 amino acids.

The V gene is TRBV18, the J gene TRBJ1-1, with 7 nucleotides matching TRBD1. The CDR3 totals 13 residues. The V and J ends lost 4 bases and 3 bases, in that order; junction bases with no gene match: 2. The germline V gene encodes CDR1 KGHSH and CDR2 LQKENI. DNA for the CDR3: TGTGCCAGCTCACTCGACAGGGACACTGAAGCTTTCTTT. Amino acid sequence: CASSLDRDTEAFF.

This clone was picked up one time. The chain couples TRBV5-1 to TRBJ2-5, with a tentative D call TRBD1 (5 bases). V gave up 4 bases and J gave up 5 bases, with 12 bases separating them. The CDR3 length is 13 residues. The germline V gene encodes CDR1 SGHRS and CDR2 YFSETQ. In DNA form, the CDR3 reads TGCGCCAGCAGCCCATTGCCAGGGGAGACCCAGTACTTC. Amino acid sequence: CASSPLPGETQYF.